These T cell receptor beta chains were read from a single sample in a study of blood T cell repertoires in COVID-19. This table comes from immunoSEQ multiplex PCR, and its TCRdb copy is limited to in-frame clones, with some not included. The sample gives tens of thousands of clones, almost 80% of which show up once; roughly 12% is in the top ten. Sequenced: peripheral blood. Every receptor here comes from a man at least 80 years old with acute or convalescent COVID-19. Both conserved end residues are part of each CDR3.

CDR3 protein	V gene	J gene
CASSPPGQETQYF	TRBV3-1/TRBV3-2	TRBJ2-5
CAWSSRQVNTGELFF	TRBV30	TRBJ2-2
CASSPEYLAVGANVLTF	TRBV7-6	TRBJ2-6
CASSFGQGLNYGYTF	TRBV6-5	TRBJ1-2
CASSWGELASTDTQYF	TRBV7-6	TRBJ2-3
CATRREGTGELFF	TRBV24-1	TRBJ2-2
CASRSGNEKLFF	TRBV19	TRBJ1-4
CASSQPQDPNTEAFF	TRBV4-1	TRBJ1-1
CASSLEGTKKQYF	TRBV7-9	TRBJ2-7
CASSPGGLPNEKLFF	TRBV13	TRBJ1-4
CASSDQPGQTEAFF	TRBV6-1	TRBJ1-1
CATRGAGGPSETQYF	TRBV19	TRBJ2-5
CASSSTGGSNEKLFF	TRBV19	TRBJ1-4
CASSQGIGAYEQYF	TRBV28	TRBJ2-7
CASSPFTSGSTDTQYF	TRBV18	TRBJ2-3
CASSGRMNTEAFF	TRBV11-3	TRBJ1-1
CASSPLGTGTTYGYTF	TRBV5-8	TRBJ1-2
CASKSLSMETQYF	TRBV2	TRBJ2-5
CASSSGTWQNTIYF	TRBV6-2/TRBV6-3	TRBJ1-3
CASRLGVDGYTF	TRBV2	TRBJ1-2
CASSSEDRAYGYTF	TRBV5-6	TRBJ1-2
CASSSLAGSSYNSPLHF	TRBV5-4	TRBJ1-6
CASSQVRVRAGGRLTNTGELFF	TRBV14	TRBJ2-2
CAISGAGASNTEAFF	TRBV10-3	TRBJ1-1
CASSQGAANTEAFF	TRBV6-5	TRBJ1-1
CASSTGLVNEQFF	TRBV28	TRBJ2-1
CASSPAMNSYNEQFF	TRBV7-6	TRBJ2-1
CASRLGDSYGYTF	TRBV4-1	TRBJ1-2
CSVSGPEETQYF	TRBV29-1	TRBJ2-5
CASSRDRTLGYTF	TRBV7-2	TRBJ1-2
CASSRASGTTLRTDTQYF	TRBV3-1/TRBV3-2	TRBJ2-3
CASSKQGSNQPQHF	TRBV19	TRBJ1-5
CASSLSTDYYGYTF	TRBV5-8	TRBJ1-2
CASSPGGRDSGNTIYF	TRBV7-8	TRBJ1-3
CASSPGTVGTGELFF	TRBV7-7	TRBJ2-2
CASQPTSGGDNEQFF	TRBV19	TRBJ2-1
CASSSRGEQYF	TRBV2	TRBJ2-7
CAHQEMYPGELFF	TRBV30	TRBJ2-2
CAWSGYRGYSYEQYF	TRBV30	TRBJ2-7
CASSRGEGPGTDTQYF	TRBV5-1	TRBJ2-3
CATSRELSGSRTGELFF	TRBV15	TRBJ2-2
CASSIGGQSNQPQHF	TRBV2	TRBJ1-5
CASSPPSGGGKNIQYF	TRBV18	TRBJ2-4
CASSLDSYGYTF	TRBV5-1	TRBJ1-2
CASSYPTAGTSLRSYNEQFF	TRBV6-2/TRBV6-3	TRBJ2-1
CASSLAPRGPYEQYF	TRBV7-2	TRBJ2-7
CASSARGTELGNTIYF	TRBV7-8	TRBJ1-3
CASSLESRGEKLFF	TRBV5-1	TRBJ1-4